This TCR beta chain stems from a study of T cells in Graves' hyperthyroidism and ophthalmopathy. Study context: Sampling of peripheral blood happened at initial diagnosis, prior to any treatment.

Diagnoses were made from clinical symptoms, serum measures (thyroxine and TRAb), thyroid ultrasound and orbital computed tomography. Amplification of TCR beta CDR3 regions was performed using RNA transcripts as template. Using the HTBI primer set, a first-round RT-PCR was run on the TCR CDR3. TCRdb called the multiplex PCR reads again in MiXCR, with one record for every CDR3 protein. The sample consists of about 110,000 distinct CDR3 sequences, about 17% of them appearing once. This clonotype appeared many times. The CDR3 runs 13 residues. The V and J ends lost 0 bases and 4 bases respectively, with 7 bases between them. Looked up from germline, CDR1 is SGDLS and CDR2 is YYNGEE.

Sequenced: blood. This TCR was sampled from a woman aged 45-59 years with Graves' hyperthyroidism. The J gene is TRBJ1-1, the V gene TRBV9; D is unclear. CDR3 in amino acids: CASSVVRGTEAFF. CDR3 bases: TGTGCCAGCAGCGTAGTTCGGGGCACTGAAGCTTTCTTT.